Sequencing of this T cell receptor (beta chain) was carried out in a study of siplizumab effects on memory and regulatory T cells. Findings and limits, study-wide: Mappable alloreactive CD4+ clones came from Treg cells about 66% of the time on average with siplizumab, against under 30% in controls.

Some clones are missing from TCRdb's copy, which holds only in-frame ones; the method was immunoSEQ multiplex PCR. The sample records roughly 80,000 clones, approximately 86% being singletons. About this clone: Its antigen is undetermined.

J was trimmed by 10 bases and V by 7 bases; bases with no gene match: 15. This CDR3 is 15 amino acids long. CDR1 is MNHNS, CDR2 SASEGT, per germline. This clonotype was obtained from a human donor in good health. The sample was Tregs sorted from blood. This rearrangement joins TRBV6-1 to TRBJ1-2, with TRBD1 identical over 10 bases. The CDR3 DNA reads TGTGCCAGCATCCCTAACCCGGGACAGGGGACGGTCTACACCTTC. Translated, it gives CASIPNPGQGTVYTF.